A single sample gave rise to the 6 T cell receptor beta chains below, sequenced in a study of human T cells and chemical hapten exposure (dated by TCRdb to the early 2020s). Library construction relied on RACE. TCRdb shows the sequencer as NextSeq 500. Clones were called with MiXCR by TCRdb after fastp trimmed the public reads at Q25, and only in-frame beta chains were retained. Entries are consolidated by CDR3 protein sequence, retaining the most common genes and DNA. In this sample the table shows over 65,000 distinct CDR3 sequences, approximately 10% of which occur a single time. Of the sample, 1.6% falls within the top ten clones. Explained via the paper, the time point label denotes: patch test 2, 6 weeks after DPC sensitization. The meaning of the sample's treatment or condition label: therapeutic diphenylcyclopropenone sensitization with weekly scalp DPC. Sequenced here: whole blood, sampled in connection with sensitization to the hapten diphenylcyclopropenone (DPC). These receptors came from a man between 18 and 29 years old with alopecia areata. Some clones in this sample may be carry-over from other donors' samples.

This clonotype was observed at least ten times. The rearrangement uses TRBV7-2 and TRBJ1-6; D is ambiguous. Germline V gene lookup returns CDR1 SGHTA and CDR2 FQGNSA. CDR3 length: 16 amino acids. Trimming took off 3 bases at V and 7 bases at J, with 16 bases between the two ends. The CDR3 here is CASSFTGINLNSPLHF. The DNA for the CDR3 is TGTGCCAGCAGCTTCACTGGGATAAATTTGAATTCACCCCTCCACTTT.

This clonotype was counted many times. The chain links TRBV11-2 to TRBJ2-2; maybe TRBD1 (5 bases). The length of the CDR3 is 16 residues. Trimming removed 1 base at V and 5 bases at J, with 14 bases between. The germline V gene has CDR1 SGHAT and CDR2 FQNNGV. CDR3 protein: CASSLGPRAKTGELFF. The CDR3 nucleotides are TGTGCCAGCAGCTTAGGTCCCAGGGCCAAGACCGGGGAGCTGTTTTTT. Supplemented by reference TRBV11-2 and TRBJ2-2, the full variable domain reads EAGVAQSPRYKIIEKRQSVAFWCNPISGHATLYWYQQILGQGPKLLIQFQNNGVVDDSQLPKDRFSAERLKGVDSTLKIQPAKLEDSAVYLCASSLGPRAKTGELFFGEGSRLTVL.

The V call is TRBV10-3, the J call TRBJ1-1; unclear D gene. The CDR3 sequence is 13 residues long. The V gene lost 7 bases and the J gene lost 1 base, with 10 bases spanning the gap. The germline V gene encodes CDR1 ENHRY and CDR2 SYGVKD. The CDR3 here is CAINQQQNTEAFF. The CDR3 DNA reads TGTGCCATCAACCAACAGCAGAACACTGAAGCTTTCTTT.

This clonotype was found many times. This rearrangement joins TRBV7-6 to TRBJ2-1; a possible D gene is TRBD1 (5 bases). Trimming took off 5 bases at V and 6 bases at J, with 17 bases between the two ends. Germline values: CDR1 SGHVS, CDR2 FNYEAQ. This CDR3 has 15 amino acids. The CDR3 DNA follows: TGTGCCAGCAGCCATCAGTCAGGGATCTCCAATGAGCAGTTCTTC. Its protein product is CASSHQSGISNEQFF. Looking up the rest from reference TRBV7-6 and TRBJ2-1 gives the full variable domain: GAGVSQSPRYKVTKRGQDVALRCDPISGHVSLYWYRQALGQGPEFLTYFNYEAQQDKSGLPNDRFSAERPEGSISTLTIQRTEQRDSAMYRCASSHQSGISNEQFFGPGTRLTVL.

This clonotype has just a few counts. The chain recombines TRBV18 with TRBJ1-1; 9 nucleotides line up with TRBD1. V shed 6 bases, J shed 2 bases, and the junction held 16 bases outside the gene matches. The CDR3 contains 18 residues. Germline lookup yields CDR1 KGHSH and CDR2 LQKENI. This chain's CDR3 is CASSKRTGQGSVNTEAFF. CDR3 coding DNA: TGTGCCAGCTCTAAAAGAACGGGACAGGGATCCGTAAACACTGAAGCTTTCTTT. Combining the CDR3 with reference TRBV18 and TRBJ1-1 gives the whole variable domain NAGVMQNPRHLVRRRGQEARLRCSPMKGHSHVYWYRQLPEEGLKFMVYLQKENIIDESGMPKERFSAEFPKEGPSILRIQQVVRGDSAAYFCASSKRTGQGSVNTEAFFGQGTRLTVV.

At least ten counts were recorded for this clonotype. This chain joins TRBV6-5 and TRBJ1-2; 7 bases match TRBD1. V was pared by 4 bases and J by 4 bases, with 6 bases of the junction left unmatched. CDR1 and CDR2 (germline): MNHEY, SVGAGI. This CDR3 contains 14 residues. Here the CDR3 DNA reads TGTGCCAGCAGTTTTCAGGGGGTCGGCTATGGCTACACCTTC. Its translation: CASSFQGVGYGYTF.